Sequencing of this T cell receptor (beta chain) was carried out in a study of Ad26.COV2.S vaccination and SARS-CoV-2 variants. Libraries were prepared by immunoSEQ multiplex PCR; TCRdb keeps only in-frame clonotypes and omits some of them. The table includes some 460,000 clones, 70% to 90% detected once. V shed 7 bases and J shed 0 bases, with 5 bases lying between them. Germline-derived CDR1 and CDR2 are SGHRS and YFSETQ. CDR3 size: 13 residues. The treatment was: some 19 received Ad26.COV2.S at low or high dose, single or two shots; 5 received placebo; per-sample allocation not given. Material that was analyzed had been drawn on day 63 after the first vaccine or placebo injection.

This sample comprised peripheral blood, obtained in a trial of Ad26.COV2.S vaccine versus placebo. The receptor comes from a person between 18 and 65 years old who received the Ad26.COV2.S COVID-19 vaccine or a placebo. The chain joins TRBV5-1 to TRBJ1-6; D is uncertain. CDR3 nucleotide sequence: TGCGCCAGCCGTATCTCCTATAATTCACCCCTCCACTTT. Translation gives CASRISYNSPLHF. The full variable domain, rest sourced from reference TRBV5-1 and TRBJ1-6, is KAGVTQTPRYLIKTRGQQVTLSCSPISGHRSVSWYQQTPGQGLQFLFEYFSETQRNKGNFPGRFSGRQFSNSRSEMNVSTLELGDSALYLCASRISYNSPLHFGNGTRLTVT.